These 14 T cell receptor beta chains came from one sample sequenced in a study of naive and memory T cell subsets. An equimolar mix of two oligonucleotides served as the beta constant-region primer for TRBC1 and TRBC2. Nested alpha and beta constant-region primers with the SP2 primer drove four PCR rounds on ligated cDNA. TCRdb processed the UMI-ligation and nested PCR reads anew with MiXCR; each CDR3 protein has one entry. This table holds roughly 80,000 distinct CDR3 sequences, around 9% found once. The sequenced sample consisted of naive CD8+ T cells from blood. The source is a human donor in good health.

The V and J genes are TRBV14 and TRBJ2-7, with TRBD1 identical over 7 bases. The germline gives CDR1 SGHDN, CDR2 FVKESK. There are 15 residues in the CDR3. The V and J ends lost 5 bases and 3 bases, in that order; junction bases with no gene match: 10. CDR3: CASSSFGDSYYEQYF. CDR3 in DNA: TGTGCCAGCAGCTCCTTTGGGGACAGTTACTACGAGCAGTACTTC. The full variable domain, rest sourced from reference TRBV14 and TRBJ2-7, is EAGVTQFPSHSVIEKGQTVTLRCDPISGHDNLYWYRRVMGKEIKFLLHFVKESKQDESGMPNNRFLAERTGGTYSTLKVQPAELEDSGVYFCASSSFGDSYYEQYFGPGTRLTVT.

This clonotype appeared many times. The J gene is TRBJ2-2, the V gene TRBV9; D may be TRBD1 (7 bases). The V and J ends lost 3 bases and 0 bases respectively, with 18 bases between them. Germline CDR1 and CDR2: SGDLS and YYNGEE. This CDR3 region has 18 residues. The CDR3 nucleotides are TGTGCCAGCAGCGGACGACAGGGACTGGAACCGAACACCGGGGAGCTGTTTTTT. This codes for CASSGRQGLEPNTGELFF.

This clonotype was counted a few times. V gene TRBV6-2 or TRBV6-3 combines with J gene TRBJ2-7; 8 bases match TRBD2. In germline, CDR1 is MNHEY, CDR2 SVGEGT. With V trimmed by 1 base and J by 6 bases, 8 bases remained unmatched. The CDR3 sequence is 15 residues long. CDR3 residues: CASSYWSGRSGEQYF. The CDR3 DNA sequence: TGTGCCAGCAGTTACTGGAGCGGGAGAAGCGGCGAGCAGTACTTC.

The chain combines TRBV28 with TRBJ2-7, with D perhaps matching TRBD1 (6 bases). V was pared by 6 bases and J by 6 bases, with 15 bases between. In germline, CDR1 is MDHEN, CDR2 SYDVKM. The CDR3 totals 13 residues. The CDR3 sequence is CASSDTGSGEQYF. Written as DNA, the CDR3 is TGTGCCAGCAGCGACACAGGGTCCGGCGAGCAGTACTTC.

This chain connects TRBV7-8 to TRBJ2-5; 10 bases align to TRBD2. CDR1 is SGHVS, CDR2 FQNEAQ, per germline. Trimming cost V 1 base and J 0 bases; bases outside gene matches: 5. This CDR3 has 17 amino acids. The CDR3: CASSLDRSGGNQETQYF. The CDR3 region has the DNA TGTGCCAGCAGCTTAGATCGTAGCGGGGGGAACCAAGAGACCCAGTACTTC.

This clonotype was counted many times. The chain joins TRBV5-1 to TRBJ2-7; possibly TRBD2 for D (6 bases). V dropped 5 bases and J dropped 3 bases, with 21 bases sitting between them. The length of the CDR3 is 16 residues. CDR1 is SGHRS, CDR2 YFSETQ, per germline. CDR3 loop: CASSFSSGDSFYEQYF. In nucleotides, the CDR3 is TGCGCCAGCAGTTTTTCTTCTGGGGACTCCTTCTACGAGCAGTACTTC.

The CDR3 is CASSPSFSGAETQYF. CDR3 nucleotide sequence: TGTGCCAGCAGTCCGTCCTTCTCGGGTGCGGAGACCCAGTACTTC. V usage is TRBV6-5 and J usage is TRBJ2-5, with no clear D. The CDR3 loop spans 15 amino acids. Trimming took 5 bases from V and 5 from J, leaving 18 bases between them. Per the germline V gene, CDR1 is MNHEY and CDR2 is SVGAGI.

This clonotype was counted a few times. V and J are TRBV12-5 and TRBJ2-1, with D maybe TRBD2 (6 bases). The CDR3 spans 16 residues. Germline V gives CDR1 LGHNT, CDR2 FRNRAP. Trimming left V 7 bases short and J 6 bases short, with 22 bases between. The CDR3 spells CASAPSVAERGNEQFF. Written as DNA, the CDR3 is TGTGCTAGTGCCCCCTCCGTAGCGGAGAGGGGCAATGAGCAGTTCTTC.

This clonotype was observed a handful of times. In DNA, the CDR3 is TGTGCCAGCAGGGACAGAAAAGAAAACACTGAAGCTTTCTTT. Encoded protein: CASRDRKENTEAFF. The genes are TRBV6-5 and TRBJ1-1, with a weak D call TRBD1 (6 bases). This CDR3 region has 14 residues. Trimming removed 6 bases at V and 2 bases at J, with 13 bases between. Germline V gene lookup returns CDR1 MNHEY and CDR2 SVGAGI.

This chain uses TRBV10-2 with TRBJ2-1, with TRBD2 identical over 9 bases. Trimming removed 3 bases from V and 8 bases from J; junction bases left unmatched: 11. The CDR3 has 16 residues. Germline assignment: CDR1 WSHSY and CDR2 SAAADI. The CDR3 is CASSEVSSGRLDEQFF. For the CDR3, the DNA is TGCGCCAGCAGTGAAGTAAGTAGCGGGAGACTAGATGAGCAGTTCTTC.

The genes are TRBV5-6 and TRBJ2-7, with D unclear. The germline CDR1 and CDR2 sequences are SGHDT and YYEEEE. This CDR3 contains 15 residues. V lost 4 bases and J lost 0, with 14 bases in between. CDR3 region: CASSLGWALSYEQYF. In DNA, the CDR3 is TGTGCCAGCAGCCTGGGATGGGCCCTCTCCTACGAGCAGTACTTC.

Comment on this clonotype: Given a much more abundant clone one base away, this may be a read error. The genes are TRBV12-3 or TRBV12-4 and TRBJ2-1; TRBD2 matches at 7 bases. The CDR3 sequence is 15 residues long. In nucleotides, the CDR3 is TGTGTCAGCAGTTTGGGGACGGGGGGTGTGAATGAGCAGTTCTTC. Protein sequence: CVSSLGTGGVNEQFF.

In this sample, this clonotype turned up many times. V usage is TRBV29-1 and J usage is TRBJ1-1; the match to TRBD1 covers 9 bases. The germline V gene encodes CDR1 SQVTM and CDR2 ANQGSEA. With V trimmed by 0 bases and J by 4 bases, 12 bases remained unmatched. The length of the CDR3 is 17 residues. CDR3 nucleotide sequence: TGCAGCGTTGAAGATCGACGGACAGGGGAGTCGTCCACTGAAGCTTTCTTT. As protein: CSVEDRRTGESSTEAFF.

This clonotype was found a few times. The gene calls are TRBV7-3 and TRBJ1-1, with D perhaps matching TRBD1 (6 bases). The CDR3 runs to 16 residues. Per germline, CDR1 SGHTA and CDR2 FQGTGA. Trimming pared 0 bases from V and 11 bases from J, leaving 22 bases between. This CDR3 reads CASSLTGAGSASRAFF. CDR3 sequence (DNA): TGTGCCAGCAGCTTAACGGGGGCAGGGTCAGCCTCTCGGGCTTTCTTT.